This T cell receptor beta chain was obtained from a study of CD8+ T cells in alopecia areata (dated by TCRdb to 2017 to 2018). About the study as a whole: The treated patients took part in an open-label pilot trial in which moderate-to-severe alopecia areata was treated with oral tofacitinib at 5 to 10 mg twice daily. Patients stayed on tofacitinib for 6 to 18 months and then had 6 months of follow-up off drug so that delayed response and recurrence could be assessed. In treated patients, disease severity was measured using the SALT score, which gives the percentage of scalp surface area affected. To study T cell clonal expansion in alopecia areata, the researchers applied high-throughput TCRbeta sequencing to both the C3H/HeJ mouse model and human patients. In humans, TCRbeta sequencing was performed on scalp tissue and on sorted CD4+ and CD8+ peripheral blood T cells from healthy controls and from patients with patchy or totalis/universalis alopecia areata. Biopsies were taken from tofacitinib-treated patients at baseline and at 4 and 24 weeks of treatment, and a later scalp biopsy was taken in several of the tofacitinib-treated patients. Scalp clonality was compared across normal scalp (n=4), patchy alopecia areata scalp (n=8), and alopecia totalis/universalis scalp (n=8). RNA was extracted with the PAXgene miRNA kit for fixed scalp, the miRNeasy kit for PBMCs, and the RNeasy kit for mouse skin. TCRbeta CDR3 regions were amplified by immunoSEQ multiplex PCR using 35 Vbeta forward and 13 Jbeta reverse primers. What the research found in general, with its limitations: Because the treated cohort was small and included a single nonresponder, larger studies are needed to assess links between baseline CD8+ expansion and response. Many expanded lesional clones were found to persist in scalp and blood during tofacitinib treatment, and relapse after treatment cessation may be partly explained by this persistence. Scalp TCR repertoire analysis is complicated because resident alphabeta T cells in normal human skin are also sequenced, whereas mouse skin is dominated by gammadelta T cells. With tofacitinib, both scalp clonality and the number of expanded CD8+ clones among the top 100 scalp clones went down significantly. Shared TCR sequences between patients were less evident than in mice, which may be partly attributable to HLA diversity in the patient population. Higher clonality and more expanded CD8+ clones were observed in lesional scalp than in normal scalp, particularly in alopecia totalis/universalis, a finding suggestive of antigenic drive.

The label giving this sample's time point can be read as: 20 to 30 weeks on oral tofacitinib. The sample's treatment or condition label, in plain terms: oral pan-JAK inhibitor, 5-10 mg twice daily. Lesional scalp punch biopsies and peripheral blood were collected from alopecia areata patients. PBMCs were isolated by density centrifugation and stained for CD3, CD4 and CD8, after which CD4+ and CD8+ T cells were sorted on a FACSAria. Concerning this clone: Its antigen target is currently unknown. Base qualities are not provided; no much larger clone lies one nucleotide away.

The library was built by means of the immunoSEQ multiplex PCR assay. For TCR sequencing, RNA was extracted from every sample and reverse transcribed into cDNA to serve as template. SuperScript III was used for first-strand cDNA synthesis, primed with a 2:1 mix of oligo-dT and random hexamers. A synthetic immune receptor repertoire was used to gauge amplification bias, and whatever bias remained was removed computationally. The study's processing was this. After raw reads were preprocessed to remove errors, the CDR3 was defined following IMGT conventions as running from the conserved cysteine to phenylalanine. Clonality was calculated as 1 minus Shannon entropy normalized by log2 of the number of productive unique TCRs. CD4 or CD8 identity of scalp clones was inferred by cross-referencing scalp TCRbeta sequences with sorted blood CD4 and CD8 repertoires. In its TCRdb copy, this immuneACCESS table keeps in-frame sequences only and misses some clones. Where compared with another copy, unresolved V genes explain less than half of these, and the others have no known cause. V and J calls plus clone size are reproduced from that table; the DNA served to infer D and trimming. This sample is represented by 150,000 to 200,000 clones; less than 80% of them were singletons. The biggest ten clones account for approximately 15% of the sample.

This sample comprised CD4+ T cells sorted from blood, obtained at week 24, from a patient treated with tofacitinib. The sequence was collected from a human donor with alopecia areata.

This receptor carries the CDR3 CSVDNPTTGYGYTF. Read as DNA, the sequence is TGCAGCGTTGATAATCCGACTACTGGCTATGGCTACACCTTC. The chain is made from TRBV29-1 and TRBJ1-2, with the D gene not confidently named. The germline V gene specifies SQVTM as CDR1 and ANQGSEA as CDR2. Trimming costs V 3 bases and J 4 bases, and their ends lie 15 bases apart. The CDR3 contains 14 residues, cysteine and phenylalanine counted. Only the CDR3 part of the read is kept: 42 bases, read in frame from the first base.